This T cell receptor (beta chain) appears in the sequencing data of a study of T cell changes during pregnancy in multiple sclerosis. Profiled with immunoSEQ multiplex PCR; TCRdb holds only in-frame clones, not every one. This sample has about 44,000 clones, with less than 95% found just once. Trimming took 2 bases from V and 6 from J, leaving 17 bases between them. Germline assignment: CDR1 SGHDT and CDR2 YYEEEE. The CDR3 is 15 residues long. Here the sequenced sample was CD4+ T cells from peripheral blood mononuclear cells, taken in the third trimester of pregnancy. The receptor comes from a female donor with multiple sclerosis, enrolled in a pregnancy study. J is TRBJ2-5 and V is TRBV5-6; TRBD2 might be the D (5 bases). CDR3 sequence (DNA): TGTGCCAGCAGCTTCAAAGGACTTAGCGAGCAGACCCAGTACTTC. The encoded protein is CASSFKGLSEQTQYF. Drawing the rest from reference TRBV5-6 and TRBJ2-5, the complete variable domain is DAGVTQSPTHLIKTRGQQVTLRCSPKSGHDTVSWYQQALGQGPQFIFQYYEEEERQRGNFPDRFSGHQFPNYSSELNVNALLLGDSALYLCASSFKGLSEQTQYFGPGTRLLVL.